This T cell receptor (beta chain) was found in a study of vaccination and CD4 T cells after COVID-19. Overall study context: Post-vaccine sample collection happened at a median of about 72 days after dose two, ranging 14 to 241. In culture, cells were exposed to overlapping spike peptides from SARS-CoV-2, HCoV-NL63, HCoV-OC43 and HCoV-229E.

Treatment in this sample: approximately nine-day PBMC culture with coronavirus spike peptide pools or control peptides (ViraFEST assay). The V gene's germline CDR1 is MNHEY and CDR2 SVGAGI. V dropped 2 bases and J dropped 6; count of bases not matched to a gene: 1. The CDR3 loop spans 12 amino acids. With the Oncomine TCR Beta short-read assay, DNA from cultured CD4+ T cells was sequenced. Cultured CD4+ T cells yielded the extracted genomic DNA. MiXCR was run by TCRdb on the PCR reads, yielding one entry per CDR3 protein. The top ten hold roughly 11% of the sample, which has thousands of distinct CDR3 sequences, around 47% seen once. Notes on the study in general: The authors identified 304 of 307 vaccine-specific clones in convalescent patients as spike mono-reactive.

As for this clonotype: Its antigen is unknown.

The rearrangement uses TRBV6-5 and TRBJ2-7, with 7 bases matching TRBD2. The sample taken for sequencing was CD4+ T cells from blood, cultured in vitro. The sequence derives from a human donor who had recovered from COVID-19. CDR3 region: CASSYGGGEQYF. CDR3 in DNA: TGTGCCAGCAGTTACGGGGGGGGCGAGCAGTACTTC.